The next 5 T cell receptor beta chains were all read from a single sample in a study of CD8+ T cells in alopecia areata. As the sequencing template, cDNA was produced by extracting RNA and reverse transcribing it. Libraries were prepared by immunoSEQ multiplex PCR; TCRdb keeps only in-frame clonotypes and omits some of them. The sample includes fewer than 150,000 clones, about four fifths of them seen just once. The treatment is: oral pan-JAK inhibitor, 5-10 mg twice daily. The input for sequencing was CD8+ T cells sorted from blood, taken at week 4, from a patient treated with tofacitinib. Receptor source: a human donor with alopecia areata.

This clone has more than one count but fewer than ten. This sequence joins TRBV10-3 and TRBJ2-3; D unclear. Germline assignment: CDR1 ENHRY and CDR2 SYGVKD. V lost 5 bases and J lost 0, with 15 bases in between. This CDR3 region has 16 residues. The CDR3 sequence: CAISQDHRPSTDTQYF. CDR3 sequence (DNA): TGTGCCATCAGTCAGGACCACCGACCTAGCACAGATACGCAGTATTTT.

This sequence joins TRBV7-8 and TRBJ2-4; D call uncertain. Trimming removed 0 bases at V and 0 bases at J, with 3 bases between. Germline CDR1 is SGHVS and CDR2 is FQNEAQ. The length of the CDR3 is 14 residues. In nucleotides, the CDR3 is TGTGCCAGCAGCTTAGCTATAGCCAAAAACATTCAGTACTTC. Residues: CASSLAIAKNIQYF.

J is TRBJ2-6 and V is TRBV4-1; D gene ambiguous. The CDR3 is 18 amino acids. With 0 bases removed from V and 0 bases from J, the gap between germline ends came to 12 bases. From germline, CDR1 is MGHRA and CDR2 YSYEKL. This CDR3 reads CASSQDSRISSGANVLTF. Written as DNA, the CDR3 is TGCGCCAGCAGCCAAGATTCCCGGATTTCCTCTGGGGCCAACGTCCTGACTTTC.

The gene calls are TRBV5-1 and TRBJ1-1; no definite D call. V dropped 2 bases and J dropped 2 bases, with 7 bases sitting between them. The CDR3 has 13 residues. Germline V CDR1 and CDR2: SGHRS, YFSETQ. CDR3: CASSFEGNTEAFF. DNA of the CDR3: TGCGCCAGCAGCTTCGAGGGAAACACTGAAGCTTTCTTT. The variable domain in full, with the rest retrieved from reference TRBV5-1 and TRBJ1-1, is KAGVTQTPRYLIKTRGQQVTLSCSPISGHRSVSWYQQTPGQGLQFLFEYFSETQRNKGNFPGRFSGRQFSNSRSEMNVSTLELGDSALYLCASSFEGNTEAFFGQGTRLTVV.

The rearrangement uses TRBV2 and TRBJ1-2, with D tentatively TRBD1 (6 bases). Germline V gene sequence: CDR1 SNHLY, CDR2 FYNNEI. This CDR3 is built from 13 residues. The V end lost 6 bases, the J end lost 3 bases, and 11 bases lay between the germline ends. The CDR3 sequence is CASSLTGDYGYTF. Here the CDR3 DNA reads TGTGCCAGCAGCTTGACAGGAGACTATGGCTACACCTTC.